A selection of T cell receptor beta chains follows, all from one sample in a study of blood T cell repertoires in COVID-19. Using immunoSEQ multiplex PCR, the repertoire was profiled, and TCRdb retains in-frame clones only, with some absent. Found here are about 270,000 clones, 88% of them singletons; the top ten hold roughly 2%. Sequencing was performed on PBMCs or T cells enriched from blood (not recorded which). These receptors came from a woman aged 60 to 75 in a cohort exposed to, infected with or recovered from COVID-19 (not recorded which). Each CDR3 is given with its conserved first and last residue. The D gene is left open where the match is weak. Clone size is given for some rows only: seen once, a few or many times, or a class if the clone is expanded.

d_gene	j_gene	v_gene	abundance	CDR3nt	CDR3aa
TRBD2	TRBJ2-3	TRBV28	-	TGTGCCAGCAGTTCCGACCCCGGGAGGGCCAGAGATACGCAGTATTTT	CASSSDPGRARDTQYF
TRBD1	TRBJ2-4	TRBV19	-	TGTGCCAGCGGGGACAGGGGGACGTTCATTCAGTACTTC	CASGDRGTFIQYF
TRBD1	TRBJ2-7	TRBV6-5	-	TGTGCCAGCACCTGGACAGGGGGGACCTACGAGCAGTACTTC	CASTWTGGTYEQYF
TRBD2	TRBJ2-7	TRBV2	-	TGTGCCAGCTCCGCCGGGACTAGCGGTCCCTACGAGCAGTACTTC	CASSAGTSGPYEQYF
TRBD1	TRBJ2-5	TRBV19	-	TGTGCCAGTAACCCGGACAGGAACCCAGAGACCCAGTACTTC	CASNPDRNPETQYF
-	TRBJ2-1	TRBV19	-	TGTGCCAGTAGGGGGGGGCGGGATTTCGCAAATGAGCAGTTCTTC	CASRGGRDFANEQFF
-	TRBJ1-4	TRBV6-5	-	TGTGCCAGCAGTTACTCGGGGGGGGCCCCTAATGAAAAACTGTTTTTT	CASSYSGGAPNEKLFF
TRBD1	TRBJ1-5	TRBV29-1	once	TGCAGCGTGGGGACAGGGAGTGGCAATCAGCCCCAGCATTTT	CSVGTGSGNQPQHF
TRBD2	TRBJ2-2	TRBV19	-	TGTGCCAGTAGTACCCGGACTAGCGGGAGTGGGAACACCGGGGAGCTGTTTTTT	CASSTRTSGSGNTGELFF
-	TRBJ2-5	TRBV7-2	-	TGTGCCAGCAGCTTGAGCAACCAAGAGACCCAGTACTTC	CASSLSNQETQYF
-	TRBJ1-4	TRBV10-1	-	TGCGCCAGCAGTGAGACAAGAACTAATGAAAAACTGTTTTTT	CASSETRTNEKLFF
TRBD1	TRBJ2-7	TRBV7-2	-	TGTGCCAGCAGCTTACTGCAGGGGGTGGGGGAGCAGTACTTC	CASSLLQGVGEQYF
TRBD1	TRBJ1-1	TRBV15	few	TGTGCCACCAGCAGAGGCGCAGGGGGCGACACTGAAGCTTTCTTT	CATSRGAGGDTEAFF
-	TRBJ2-3	TRBV10-3	once	TGTGCCACGGGGACATCCAGCACAGATACGCAGTATTTT	CATGTSSTDTQYF
TRBD2	TRBJ2-7	TRBV13	-	TGTGCCAGCAGCGAGACTAGCGGGAGGTCCTACGAGCAGTACTTC	CASSETSGRSYEQYF
TRBD2	TRBJ2-7	TRBV28	few	TGTGCCAGCAGTTTAACTAGCGGGAGTGACGAGCAGTACTTC	CASSLTSGSDEQYF
-	TRBJ2-3	TRBV24-1	-	TGTGCCACCAGTGATCGGGGTAGGGGGACAGATACGCAGTATTTT	CATSDRGRGTDTQYF
TRBD2	TRBJ2-1	TRBV7-3	-	TGTGCCAGCAGCTTACGAGGGACTAGCGGCCCTAGGGATGAGCAGTTCTTC	CASSLRGTSGPRDEQFF
-	TRBJ1-5	TRBV10-2	-	TGCGCCACAGGCACCAGGGGTGATCAGCCCCAGCATTTT	CATGTRGDQPQHF